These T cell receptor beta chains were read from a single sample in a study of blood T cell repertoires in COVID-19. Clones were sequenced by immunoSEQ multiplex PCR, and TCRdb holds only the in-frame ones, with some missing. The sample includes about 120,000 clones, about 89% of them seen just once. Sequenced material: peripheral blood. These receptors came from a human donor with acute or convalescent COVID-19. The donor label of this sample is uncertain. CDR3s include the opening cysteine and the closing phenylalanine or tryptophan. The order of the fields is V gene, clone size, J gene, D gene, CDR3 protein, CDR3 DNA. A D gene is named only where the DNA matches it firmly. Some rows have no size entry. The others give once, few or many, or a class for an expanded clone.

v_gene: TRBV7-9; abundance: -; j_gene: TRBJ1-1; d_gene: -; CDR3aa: CASSLAVTGTLNTEAFF; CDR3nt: TGTGCCAGCAGCTTAGCCGTGACAGGTACTTTGAACACTGAAGCTTTCTTT
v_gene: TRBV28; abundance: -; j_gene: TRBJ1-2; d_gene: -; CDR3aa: CASSPKAWGQGNGGYTF; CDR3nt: TGTGCCAGCAGCCCAAAAGCCTGGGGCCAGGGGAATGGTGGCTACACCTTC
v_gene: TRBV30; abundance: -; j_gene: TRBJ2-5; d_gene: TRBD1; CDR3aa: CAWRLTGGETQYF; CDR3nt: TGTGCCTGGAGACTGACAGGGGGGGAGACCCAGTACTTC
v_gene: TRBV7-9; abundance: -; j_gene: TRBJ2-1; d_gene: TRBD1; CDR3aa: CASSFPEGTGNNEQFF; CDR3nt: TGTGCCAGCAGCTTCCCAGAGGGGACAGGGAACAATGAGCAGTTCTTC
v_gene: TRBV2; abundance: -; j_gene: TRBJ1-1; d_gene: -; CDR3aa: CASSEYGAGNTEAFF; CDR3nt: TGTGCCAGCAGTGAGTATGGGGCTGGGAACACTGAAGCTTTCTTT
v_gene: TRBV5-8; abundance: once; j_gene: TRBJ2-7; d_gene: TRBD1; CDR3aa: CASSRTGSYEQYF; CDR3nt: TGTGCCAGCAGTAGGACAGGCTCCTACGAGCAGTACTTC
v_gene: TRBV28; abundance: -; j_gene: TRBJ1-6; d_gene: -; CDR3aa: CASRGGLASRTLGRSRSPLHF; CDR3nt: TGTGCCAGCAGGGGGGGACTGGCGTCCAGAACACTCGGGCGGTCGCGATCACCCCTCCACTTT
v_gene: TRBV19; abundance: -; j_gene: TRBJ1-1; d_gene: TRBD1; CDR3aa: CASSSGQDERAFF; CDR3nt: TGTGCCAGTAGTTCGGGACAGGACGAACGAGCTTTCTTT
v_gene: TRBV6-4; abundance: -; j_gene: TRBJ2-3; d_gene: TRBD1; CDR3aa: CASSDEGQGTDTQYF; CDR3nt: TGTGCCAGCAGTGACGAGGGACAGGGCACAGATACGCAGTATTTT
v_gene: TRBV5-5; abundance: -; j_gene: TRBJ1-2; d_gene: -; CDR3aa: CASSSLPSAGGTF; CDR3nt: TGTGCCAGCAGCTCCCTACCCTCTGCAGGCGGGACCTTC
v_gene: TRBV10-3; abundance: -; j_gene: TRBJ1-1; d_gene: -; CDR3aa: CAISDEGGGTEAFF; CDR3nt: TGTGCCATCAGTGATGAAGGGGGGGGGACTGAAGCTTTCTTT
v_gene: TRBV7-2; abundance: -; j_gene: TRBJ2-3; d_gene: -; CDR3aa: CASSPQSRADTQYF; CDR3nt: TGTGCCAGCAGCCCCCAGTCCCGGGCAGATACGCAGTATTTT
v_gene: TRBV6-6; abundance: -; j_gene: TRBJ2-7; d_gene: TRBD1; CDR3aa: CASSDTSGGVSYEQYF; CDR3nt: TGTGCCAGCAGCGATACCTCAGGGGGCGTAAGTTACGAGCAGTACTTC
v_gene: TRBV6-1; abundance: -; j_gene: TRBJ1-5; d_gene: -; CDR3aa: CASSEDGLGSQPQHF; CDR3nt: TGTGCCAGCAGTGAAGACGGTCTGGGGAGTCAGCCCCAGCATTTT
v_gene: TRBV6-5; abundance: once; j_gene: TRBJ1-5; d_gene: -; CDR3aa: CASSSQGHEPQHF; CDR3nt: TGTGCCAGCAGCAGCCAGGGGCACGAGCCCCAGCATTTT
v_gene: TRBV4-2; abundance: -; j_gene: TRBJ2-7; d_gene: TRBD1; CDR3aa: CASSRERGQGREQYF; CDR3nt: TGTGCCAGCAGCCGAGAACGGGGACAGGGTCGTGAGCAGTACTTC
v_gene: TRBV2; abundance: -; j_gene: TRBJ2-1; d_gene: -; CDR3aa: CASSESGRIYNEQFF; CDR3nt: TGTGCCAGCAGTGAGTCAGGTCGGATCTACAATGAGCAGTTCTTC
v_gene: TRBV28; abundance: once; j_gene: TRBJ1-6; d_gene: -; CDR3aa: CASSFPGRGGNSPLHF; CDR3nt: TGTGCCAGCAGTTTTCCCGGACGGGGGGGGAATTCACCCCTCCACTTT